This entry describes one TCR beta chain. Libraries were prepared by immunoSEQ multiplex PCR; TCRdb keeps only in-frame clonotypes and omits some of them. The sample has some 120,000 clones; 85% to 95% are singletons. The data were obtained in a study of T cell responses to AZD1222 COVID-19 vaccine. About the research overall: Second-dose timings of about 4 or about 12 weeks were pooled.

Per germline, CDR1 LGHNA and CDR2 YNFKEQ. Trimming removed 4 bases from V and 0 bases from J, with 16 bases in between. The CDR3 spans 17 residues. Here the sequenced sample was peripheral blood, taken on day 0 of AZD1222 vaccination. The TCR originated in an adult in good health. This chain connects TRBV4-2 to TRBJ1-3, with D maybe TRBD1 (6 bases). CDR3 in DNA: TGTGCCAGCAGCCCTGGGGGGGGACAAATCTCTGGAAACACCATATATTTT. Its protein is CASSPGGGQISGNTIYF.